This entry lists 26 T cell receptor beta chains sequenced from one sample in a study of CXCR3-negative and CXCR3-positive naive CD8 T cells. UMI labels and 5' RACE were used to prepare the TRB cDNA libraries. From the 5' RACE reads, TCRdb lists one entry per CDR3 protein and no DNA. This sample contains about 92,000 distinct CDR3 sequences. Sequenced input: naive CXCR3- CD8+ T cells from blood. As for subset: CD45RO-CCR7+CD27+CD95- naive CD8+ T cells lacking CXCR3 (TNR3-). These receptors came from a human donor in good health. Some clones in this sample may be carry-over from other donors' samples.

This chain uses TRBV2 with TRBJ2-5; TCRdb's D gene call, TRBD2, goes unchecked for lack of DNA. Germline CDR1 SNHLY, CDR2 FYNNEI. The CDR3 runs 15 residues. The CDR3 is CASSESLAGQETQYF. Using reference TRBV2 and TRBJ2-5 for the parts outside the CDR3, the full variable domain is EPEVTQTPSHQVTQMGQEVILRCVPISNHLYFYWYRQILGQKVEFLVSFYNNEISEKSEIFDDQFSVERPDGSNFTLKIRSTKLEDSAMYFCASSESLAGQETQYFGPGTRLLVL.

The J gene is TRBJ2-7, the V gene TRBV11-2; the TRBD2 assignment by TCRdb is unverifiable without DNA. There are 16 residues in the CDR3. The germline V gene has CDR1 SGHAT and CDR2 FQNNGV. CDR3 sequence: CASSMGLAGASYEQYF.

The CDR3 sequence is CSVAPESSYNEQFF. The rearrangement uses TRBV29-1 and TRBJ2-1; the D gene TCRdb calls, TRBD1, cannot be checked with no DNA. The CDR3 is made up of 14 amino acids. Germline V gene data show CDR1 as SQVTM and CDR2 as ANQGSEA.

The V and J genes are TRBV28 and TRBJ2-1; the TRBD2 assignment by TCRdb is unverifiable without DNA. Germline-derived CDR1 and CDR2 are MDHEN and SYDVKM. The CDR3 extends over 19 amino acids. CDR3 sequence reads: CASSLVGLNERYSYNEQFF. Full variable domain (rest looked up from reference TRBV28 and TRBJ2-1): DVKVTQSSRYLVKRTGEKVFLECVQDMDHENMFWYRQDPGLGLRLIYFSYDVKMKEKGDIPEGYSVSREKKERFSLILESASTNQTSMYLCASSLVGLNERYSYNEQFFGPGTRLTVL.

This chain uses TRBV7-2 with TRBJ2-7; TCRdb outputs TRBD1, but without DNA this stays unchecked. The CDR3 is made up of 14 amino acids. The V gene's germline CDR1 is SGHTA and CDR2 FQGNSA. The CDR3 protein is CASSFSVRGYEQYF.

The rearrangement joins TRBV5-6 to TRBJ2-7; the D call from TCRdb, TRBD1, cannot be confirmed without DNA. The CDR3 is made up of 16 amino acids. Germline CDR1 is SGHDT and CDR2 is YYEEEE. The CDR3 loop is CASSPNGQGDSYEQYF.

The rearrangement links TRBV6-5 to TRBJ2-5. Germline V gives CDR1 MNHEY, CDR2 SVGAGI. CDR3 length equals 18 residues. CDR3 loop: CASSYSSQVLIFQETQYF.

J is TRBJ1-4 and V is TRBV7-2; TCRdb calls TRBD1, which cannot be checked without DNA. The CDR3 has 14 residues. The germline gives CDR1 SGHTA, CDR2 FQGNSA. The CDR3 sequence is CASHAGPGHEKLFF.

The CDR3 spells CSAWDRDSNQPQHF. J is TRBJ1-5 and V is TRBV20-1; TCRdb's assignment of TRBD1 cannot be checked, as there is no DNA. CDR1 and CDR2 (germline): DFQATT, SNEGSKA (reference sequence). The CDR3 covers 14 residues.

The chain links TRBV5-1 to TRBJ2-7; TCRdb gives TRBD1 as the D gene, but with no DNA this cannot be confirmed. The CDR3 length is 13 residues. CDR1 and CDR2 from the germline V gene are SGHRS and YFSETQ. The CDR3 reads CASSRDRVYEQYF.

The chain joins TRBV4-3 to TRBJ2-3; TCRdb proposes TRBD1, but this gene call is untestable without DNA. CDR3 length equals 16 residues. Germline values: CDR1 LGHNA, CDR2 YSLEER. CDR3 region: CASSQTRGQPTDTQYF.

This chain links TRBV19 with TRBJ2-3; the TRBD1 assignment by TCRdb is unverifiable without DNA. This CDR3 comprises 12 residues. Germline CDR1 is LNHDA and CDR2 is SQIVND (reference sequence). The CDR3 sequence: CASSTGADTQYF.

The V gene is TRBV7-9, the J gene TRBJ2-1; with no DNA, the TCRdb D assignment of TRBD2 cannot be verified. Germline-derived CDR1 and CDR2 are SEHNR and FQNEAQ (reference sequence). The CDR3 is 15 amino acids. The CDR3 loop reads CASSVLAGGPHEQFF.

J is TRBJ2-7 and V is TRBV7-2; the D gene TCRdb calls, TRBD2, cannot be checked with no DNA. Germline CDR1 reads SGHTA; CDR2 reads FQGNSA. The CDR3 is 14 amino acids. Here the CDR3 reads CASSMGLASYEQYF.

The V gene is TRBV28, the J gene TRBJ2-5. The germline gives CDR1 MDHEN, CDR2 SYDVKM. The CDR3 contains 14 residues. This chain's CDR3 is CASRRVGYQETQYF.

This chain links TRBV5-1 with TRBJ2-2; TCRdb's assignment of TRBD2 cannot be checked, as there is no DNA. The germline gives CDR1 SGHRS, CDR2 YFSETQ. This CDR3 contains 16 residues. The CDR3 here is CASSSGLAGNTGELFF.

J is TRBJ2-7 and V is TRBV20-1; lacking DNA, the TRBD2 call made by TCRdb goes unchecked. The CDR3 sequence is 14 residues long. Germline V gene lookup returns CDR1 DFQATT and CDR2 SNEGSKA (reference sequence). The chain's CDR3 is CSAAARGNSYEQYF.

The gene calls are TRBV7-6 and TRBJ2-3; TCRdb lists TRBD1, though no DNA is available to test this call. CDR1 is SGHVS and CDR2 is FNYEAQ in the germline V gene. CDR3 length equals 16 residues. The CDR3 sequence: CASSPPQGEDTDTQYF.

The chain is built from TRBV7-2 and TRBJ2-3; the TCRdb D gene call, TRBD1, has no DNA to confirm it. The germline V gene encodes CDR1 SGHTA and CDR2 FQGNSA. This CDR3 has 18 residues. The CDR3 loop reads CASSFTPGTRWGPDTQYF.

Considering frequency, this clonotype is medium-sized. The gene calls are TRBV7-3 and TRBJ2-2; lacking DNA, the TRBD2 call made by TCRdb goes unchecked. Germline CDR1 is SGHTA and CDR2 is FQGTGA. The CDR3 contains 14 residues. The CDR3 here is CASSLTGGTGELFF. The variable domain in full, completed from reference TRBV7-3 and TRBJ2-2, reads GAGVSQTPSNKVTEKGKYVELRCDPISGHTALYWYRQSLGQGPEFLIYFQGTGAADDSGLPNDRFFAVRPEGSVSTLKIQRTERGDSAVYLCASSLTGGTGELFFGEGSRLTVL.

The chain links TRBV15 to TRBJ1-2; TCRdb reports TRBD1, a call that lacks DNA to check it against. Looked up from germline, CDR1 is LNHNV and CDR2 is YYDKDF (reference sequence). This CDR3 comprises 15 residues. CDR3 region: CATSRDVRGREGYTF.

CDR3 region: CASSGGPGLNTEAFF. The chain employs TRBV5-1 and TRBJ1-1. This CDR3 has 15 amino acids. Per the germline V gene, CDR1 is SGHRS and CDR2 is YFSETQ.

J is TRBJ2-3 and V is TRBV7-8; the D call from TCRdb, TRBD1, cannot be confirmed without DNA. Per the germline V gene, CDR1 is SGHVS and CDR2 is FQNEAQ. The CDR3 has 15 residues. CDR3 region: CASMIRDRGSDTQYF.

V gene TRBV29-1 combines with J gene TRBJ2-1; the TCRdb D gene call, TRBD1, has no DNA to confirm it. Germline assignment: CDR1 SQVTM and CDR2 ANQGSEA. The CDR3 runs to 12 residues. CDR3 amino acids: CSVSGTSNEQFF.

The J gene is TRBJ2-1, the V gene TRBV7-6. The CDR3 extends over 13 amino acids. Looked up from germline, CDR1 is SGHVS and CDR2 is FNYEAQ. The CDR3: CASSLAPNYEQFF. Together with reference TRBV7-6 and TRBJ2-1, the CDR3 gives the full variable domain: GAGVSQSPRYKVTKRGQDVALRCDPISGHVSLYWYRQALGQGPEFLTYFNYEAQQDKSGLPNDRFSAERPEGSISTLTIQRTEQRDSAMYRCASSLAPNYEQFFGPGTRLTVL.

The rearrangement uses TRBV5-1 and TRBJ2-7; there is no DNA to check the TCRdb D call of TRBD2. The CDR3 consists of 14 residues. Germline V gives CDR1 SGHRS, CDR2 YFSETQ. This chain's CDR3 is CASSFGTSGYEQYF.